Presented here are 10 T cell receptor beta chains from one specimen sequenced in a study of CD8 T cells in ankylosing spondylitis. TCRdb reprocessed the 5' RACE reads via MiXCR and lists one record per CDR3 protein. Here the sample spans hundreds of thousands of distinct CDR3 sequences, approximately 24% being singletons. The sample consisted of blood, either unsorted or a sorted T cell fraction (not recorded which). The receptors derive from a male donor with ankylosing spondylitis or in good health (not recorded which).

This clonotype occurred many times. The V call is TRBV6-5, the J call TRBJ1-1; the match to TRBD1 covers 8 bases. V dropped 2 bases and J dropped 4; count of bases not matched to a gene: 6. The CDR3 totals 15 residues. Germline CDR1 and CDR2: MNHEY and SVGAGI. The CDR3 nucleotides read TGTGCCAGCAGTTACGGGACAGGTCGATCCACTGAAGCTTTCTTT. Residues: CASSYGTGRSTEAFF.

Only a few counts were recorded for this clonotype. The V gene is TRBV7-2, the J gene TRBJ2-5; unclear D gene. The V gene lost 5 bases and the J gene lost 0 bases, with 7 bases spanning the gap. The germline gives CDR1 SGHTA, CDR2 FQGNSA. The CDR3 length is 13 residues. CDR3 DNA: TGTGCCAGCAGCCTATATAACCAAGAGACCCAGTACTTC. Its translation is CASSLYNQETQYF.

This clonotype was seen more than once but under ten times. The chain uses TRBV3-1 and TRBJ2-7, with 10 positions matching TRBD2. There are 19 residues in the CDR3. V trimming: 3 bases; J trimming: 1 base; junction bases outside the gene matches: 15. Looked up from germline, CDR1 is LGHDT and CDR2 is YNNKEL (reference sequence). CDR3 amino acids: CASSHQFPSGSVSSYEQYF. DNA for the CDR3: TGTGCCAGCAGCCACCAGTTCCCTAGCGGGAGTGTAAGTTCCTACGAGCAGTACTTC.

The rearrangement joins TRBV20-1 to TRBJ2-3; no reliable D call. Germline V gives CDR1 DFQATT, CDR2 SNEGSKA (reference sequence). V gave up 2 bases and J gave up 2 bases, with 8 bases separating them. The CDR3 spans 13 residues. The CDR3 spells CSARPGFTDTQYF. CDR3 nucleotide sequence: TGCAGTGCTAGACCTGGTTTCACAGATACGCAGTATTTT.

This chain joins TRBV4-1 and TRBJ1-5, with no clear D. Between the trimmed V and J ends, which lost 1 base and 4 bases, there was a span of 14 bases. Per germline, CDR1 MGHRA and CDR2 YSYEKL. This CDR3 is built from 16 residues. The CDR3 spells CASSQGWIAINQPQHF. Here the CDR3 DNA reads TGCGCCAGCAGCCAAGGCTGGATCGCTATAAATCAGCCCCAGCATTTT.

The chain has TRBV29-1 and TRBJ1-5; tentative D call: TRBD1 (5 bases). Between the trimmed V and J ends, which lost 3 bases and 11 bases, there was a span of 14 bases. Germline V gene data show CDR1 as SQVTM and CDR2 as ANQGSEA. The length of the CDR3 is 12 residues. DNA of the CDR3: TGCAGCGTTGAGTGGGGCTCCGGGGCCCAGCATTTT. This sequence encodes CSVEWGSGAQHF.

The gene calls are TRBV25-1 and TRBJ2-3; either TRBD1 or TRBD2 may fit D (7 bases each). Germline V CDR1 and CDR2: MGHDK, SYGVNS. V lost 6 bases and J 3 bases, leaving 13 bases between the germline ends. The CDR3 contains 14 residues. The CDR3 DNA is TGTGCCAGCAGCAGACAGGGAGGGACAGATACGCAGTATTTT. Protein sequence: CASSRQGGTDTQYF.

V and J are TRBV6-5 and TRBJ2-7; 7 nucleotides align to TRBD2. The V and J ends lost 0 bases and 4 bases, in that order; junction bases with no gene match: 3. This CDR3 contains 14 residues. Germline-derived CDR1 and CDR2 are MNHEY and SVGAGI. CDR3 DNA: TGTGCCAGCAGTTACTCGCAGGGAGGGTACGAGCAGTACTTC. As protein: CASSYSQGGYEQYF.

The sample holds many counts of this clonotype. The chain is built from TRBV28 and TRBJ2-7, with unresolved D. V was shortened by 7 bases and J by 0 bases, with 13 bases between the two germline ends. There are 14 residues in the CDR3. Germline V gives CDR1 MDHEN, CDR2 SYDVKM. CDR3 DNA: TGTGCCAGCACTCGGTCGACGACCTCCTACGAGCAGTACTTC. Protein sequence: CASTRSTTSYEQYF. Full variable domain (rest looked up from reference TRBV28 and TRBJ2-7): DVKVTQSSRYLVKRTGEKVFLECVQDMDHENMFWYRQDPGLGLRLIYFSYDVKMKEKGDIPEGYSVSREKKERFSLILESASTNQTSMYLCASTRSTTSYEQYFGPGTRLTVT.

The chain couples TRBV15 to TRBJ2-3; 10 positions match TRBD1. Losses at the gene ends were 0 bases for V and 6 bases for J; bases not matched to a gene: 3. CDR3 length equals 15 residues. Per germline, CDR1 LNHNV and CDR2 YYDKDF (reference sequence). The CDR3 is CATSRETGGRDTQYF. The CDR3 coding sequence is TGTGCCACCAGCAGAGAGACAGGGGGCCGCGATACGCAGTATTTT.